The T cell receptor beta chain under discussion was sequenced for a study of T-cell memory formation after mild COVID-19. In TCRdb, the 5' RACE reads were re-called with MiXCR into one record per CDR3 protein. The table includes fewer than 300,000 distinct CDR3 sequences, roughly 18% detected once. The CDR3 is 16 amino acids. Trimming removed 5 bases from V and 7 bases from J, with 20 bases in between. Ten or more counts support this clonotype. The TCR sequence derives from a man in his late teens or twenties who had mild COVID-19 (a few samples of this study predate the infection). Cell type and time point are not known. The material sequenced was PBMCs or a T cell subset sorted from them (not recorded which). The V and J genes are TRBV12-3 or TRBV12-4 and TRBJ1-4; D is uncertain. The CDR3 DNA sequence: TGTGCCAGCAGTCCCCCCTCAGGCTTTCCAGGTGAAAAACTGTTTTTT. This encodes CASSPPSGFPGEKLFF.